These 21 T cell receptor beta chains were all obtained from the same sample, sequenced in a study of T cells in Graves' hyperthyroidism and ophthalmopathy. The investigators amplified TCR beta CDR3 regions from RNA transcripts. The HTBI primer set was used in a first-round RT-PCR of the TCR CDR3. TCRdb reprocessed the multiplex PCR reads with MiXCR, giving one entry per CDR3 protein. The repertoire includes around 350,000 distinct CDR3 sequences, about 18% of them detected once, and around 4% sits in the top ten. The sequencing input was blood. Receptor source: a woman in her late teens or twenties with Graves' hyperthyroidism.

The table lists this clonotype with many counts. CDR3: CASSEGGEGQPQHF. The CDR3 DNA is TGTGCCAGCAGTGAAGGGGGGGAGGGACAGCCCCAGCATTTT. The chain is built from TRBV6-1 and TRBJ1-5; possible D gene TRBD1, 5 bases. From germline, CDR1 is MNHNS and CDR2 SASEGT. The CDR3 runs to 14 residues. Trimming pared 1 base from V and 7 bases from J, leaving 11 bases between.

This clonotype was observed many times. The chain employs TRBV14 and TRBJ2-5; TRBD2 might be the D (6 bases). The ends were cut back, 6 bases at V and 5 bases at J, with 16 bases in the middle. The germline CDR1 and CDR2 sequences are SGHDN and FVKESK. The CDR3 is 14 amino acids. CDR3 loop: CASRTTGVLETQYF. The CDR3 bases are TGTGCCAGCAGGACGACGGGGGTATTGGAGACCCAGTACTTC.

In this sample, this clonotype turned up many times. DNA for the CDR3: TGCAGCGTCTACGGACAGGCGGTCCAAGAGACCCAGTACTTC. The encoded protein is CSVYGQAVQETQYF. V and J are TRBV29-1 and TRBJ2-5, with TRBD1 matching over 7 bases. V dropped 6 bases and J dropped 1; count of bases not matched to a gene: 8. This CDR3 spans 14 amino acids. Germline values: CDR1 SQVTM, CDR2 ANQGSEA.

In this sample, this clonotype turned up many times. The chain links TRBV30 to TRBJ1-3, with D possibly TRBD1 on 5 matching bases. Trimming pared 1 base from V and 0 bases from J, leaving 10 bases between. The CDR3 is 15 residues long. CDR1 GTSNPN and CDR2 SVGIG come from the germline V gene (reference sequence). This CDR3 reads CAWSDWTHSGNTIYF. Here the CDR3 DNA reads TGTGCCTGGAGTGACTGGACACACTCTGGAAACACCATATATTTT.

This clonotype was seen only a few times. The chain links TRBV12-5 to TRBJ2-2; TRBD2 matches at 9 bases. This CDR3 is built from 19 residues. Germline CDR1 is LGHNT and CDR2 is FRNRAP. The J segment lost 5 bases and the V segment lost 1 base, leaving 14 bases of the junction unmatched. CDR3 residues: CASGLALTGAGGRTGELFF. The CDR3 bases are TGTGCTAGTGGTTTGGCCCTGACGGGAGCGGGGGGTAGGACCGGGGAGCTGTTTTTT.

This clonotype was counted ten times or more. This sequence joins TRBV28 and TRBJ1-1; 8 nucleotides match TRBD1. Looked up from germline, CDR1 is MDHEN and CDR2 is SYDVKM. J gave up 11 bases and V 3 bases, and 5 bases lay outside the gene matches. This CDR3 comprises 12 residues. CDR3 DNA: TGTGCCAGCAGTTTCCGACAGGGGAGGGCTTTCTTT. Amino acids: CASSFRQGRAFF.

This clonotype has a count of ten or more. CDR3: CASSFGFHGGNQPQHF. DNA for the CDR3: TGTGCCAGCAGCTTTGGGTTCCACGGCGGCAATCAGCCCCAGCATTTT. This chain links TRBV7-3 with TRBJ1-5; D call uncertain. This CDR3 spans 16 amino acids. Trimming removed 3 bases from V and 2 bases from J, with 14 bases in between. Germline V CDR1 and CDR2: SGHTA, FQGTGA.

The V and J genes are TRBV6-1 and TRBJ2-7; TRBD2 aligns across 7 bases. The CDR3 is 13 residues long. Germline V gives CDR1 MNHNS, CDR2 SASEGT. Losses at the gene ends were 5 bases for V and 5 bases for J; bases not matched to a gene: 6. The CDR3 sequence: CASSRRERNEQYF. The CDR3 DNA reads TGTGCCAGCAGTCGGCGGGAGCGCAACGAGCAGTACTTC.

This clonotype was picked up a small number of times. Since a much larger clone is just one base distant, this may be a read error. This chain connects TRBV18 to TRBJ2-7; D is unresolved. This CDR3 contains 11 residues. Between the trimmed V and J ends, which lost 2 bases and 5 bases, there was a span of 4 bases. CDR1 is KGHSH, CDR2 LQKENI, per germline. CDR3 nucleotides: TGTGCCAGCTCACCAAAGGACGAGCAGTACTTC. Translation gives CASSPKDEQYF.

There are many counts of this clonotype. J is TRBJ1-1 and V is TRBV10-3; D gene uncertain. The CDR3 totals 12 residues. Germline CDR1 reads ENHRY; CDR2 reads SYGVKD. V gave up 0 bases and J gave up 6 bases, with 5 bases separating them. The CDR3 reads CAISESTAEAFF. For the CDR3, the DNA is TGTGCCATCAGTGAGTCAACCGCTGAAGCTTTCTTT.

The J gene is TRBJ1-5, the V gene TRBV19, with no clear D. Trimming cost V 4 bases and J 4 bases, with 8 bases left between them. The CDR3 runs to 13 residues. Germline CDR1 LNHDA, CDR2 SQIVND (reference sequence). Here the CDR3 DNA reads TGTGCCAGTAGTAGTGGATTAAATCAGCCCCAGCATTTT. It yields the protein CASSSGLNQPQHF.

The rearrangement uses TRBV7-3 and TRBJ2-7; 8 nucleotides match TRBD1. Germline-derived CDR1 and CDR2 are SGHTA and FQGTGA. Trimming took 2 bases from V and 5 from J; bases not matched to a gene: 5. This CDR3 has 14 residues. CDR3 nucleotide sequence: TGTGCCAGCAGCTTAGGAGGACAGGGCAACGAGCAGTACTTC. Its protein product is CASSLGGQGNEQYF.

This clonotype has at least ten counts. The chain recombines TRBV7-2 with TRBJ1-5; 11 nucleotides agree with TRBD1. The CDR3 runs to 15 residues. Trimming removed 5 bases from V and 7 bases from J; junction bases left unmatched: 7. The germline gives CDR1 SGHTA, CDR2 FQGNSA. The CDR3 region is CASSPGTGGGQPQHF. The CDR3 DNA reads TGTGCCAGCAGCCCCGGGACAGGGGGTGGCCAGCCCCAGCATTTT.

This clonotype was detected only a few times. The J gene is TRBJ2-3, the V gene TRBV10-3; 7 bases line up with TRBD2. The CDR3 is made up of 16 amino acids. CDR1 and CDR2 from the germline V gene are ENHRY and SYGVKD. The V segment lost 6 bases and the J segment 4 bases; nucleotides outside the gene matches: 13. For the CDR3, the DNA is TGTGCCATCAGCTTCAGACAGACTAGCTACGCAGATACGCAGTATTTT. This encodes CAISFRQTSYADTQYF.

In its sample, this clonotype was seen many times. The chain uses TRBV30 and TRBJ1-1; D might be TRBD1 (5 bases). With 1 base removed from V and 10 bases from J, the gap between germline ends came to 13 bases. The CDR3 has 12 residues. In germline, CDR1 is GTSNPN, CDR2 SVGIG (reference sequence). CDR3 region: CAWSGGEWRAFF. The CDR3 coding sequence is TGTGCCTGGAGTGGAGGGGAGTGGCGAGCTTTCTTT.

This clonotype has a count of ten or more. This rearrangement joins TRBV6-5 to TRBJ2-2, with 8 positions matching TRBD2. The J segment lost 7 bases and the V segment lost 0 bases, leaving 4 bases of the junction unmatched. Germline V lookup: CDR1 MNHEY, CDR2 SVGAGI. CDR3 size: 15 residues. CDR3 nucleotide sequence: TGTGCCAGCAGTTACTCCAACGGGGGGGTCGGGGAGCTGTTTTTT. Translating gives CASSYSNGGVGELFF.

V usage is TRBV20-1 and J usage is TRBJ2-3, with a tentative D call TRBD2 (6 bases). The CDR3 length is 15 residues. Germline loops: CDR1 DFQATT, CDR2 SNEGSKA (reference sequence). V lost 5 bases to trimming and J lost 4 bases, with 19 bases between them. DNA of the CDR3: TGCAGTGCTCGATGGAAGGACTACCGTCCAGATACGCAGTATTTT. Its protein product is CSARWKDYRPDTQYF.

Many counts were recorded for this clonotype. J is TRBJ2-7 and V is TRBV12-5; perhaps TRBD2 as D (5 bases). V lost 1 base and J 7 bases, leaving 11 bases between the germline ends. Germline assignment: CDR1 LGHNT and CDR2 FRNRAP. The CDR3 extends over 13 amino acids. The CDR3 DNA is TGTGCTAGTGGTTTGGGGGAAACGGGGGAGCAGTACTTC. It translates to CASGLGETGEQYF.

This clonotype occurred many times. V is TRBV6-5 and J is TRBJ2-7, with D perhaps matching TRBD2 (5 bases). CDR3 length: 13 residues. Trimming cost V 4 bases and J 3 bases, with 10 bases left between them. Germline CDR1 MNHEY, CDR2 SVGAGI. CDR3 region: CASSSPGNYEQYF. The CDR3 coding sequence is TGTGCCAGCAGTTCTCCGGGAAACTACGAGCAGTACTTC.

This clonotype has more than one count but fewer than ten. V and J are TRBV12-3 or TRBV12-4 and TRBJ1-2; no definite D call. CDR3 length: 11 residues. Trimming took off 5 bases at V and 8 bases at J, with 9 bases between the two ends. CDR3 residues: CASSNFWGYTF. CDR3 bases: TGTGCCAGCAGTAACTTTTGGGGCTACACCTTC.

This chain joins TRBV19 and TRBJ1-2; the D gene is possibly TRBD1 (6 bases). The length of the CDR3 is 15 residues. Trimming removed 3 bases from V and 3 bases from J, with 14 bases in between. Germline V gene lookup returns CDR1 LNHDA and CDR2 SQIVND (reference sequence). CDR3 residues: CASSMATGRDYGYTF. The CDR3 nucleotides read TGTGCCAGTAGTATGGCCACAGGGCGTGACTATGGCTACACCTTC.